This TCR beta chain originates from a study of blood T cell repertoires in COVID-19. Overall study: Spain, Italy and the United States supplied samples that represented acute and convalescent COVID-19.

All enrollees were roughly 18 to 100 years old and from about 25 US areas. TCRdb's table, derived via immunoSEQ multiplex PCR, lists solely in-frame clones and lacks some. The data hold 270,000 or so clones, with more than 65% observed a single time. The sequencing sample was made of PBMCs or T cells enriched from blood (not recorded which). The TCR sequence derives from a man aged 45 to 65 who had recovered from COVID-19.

CDR3 sequence (DNA): TGTGCCAGCAGTTTCTCAGGCGTTATGGACACTGAAGCTTTCTTT. As protein: CASSFSGVMDTEAFF. The J gene is TRBJ1-1, the V gene TRBV5-4; D is uncertain. With 5 bases removed from V and 3 bases from J, the gap between germline ends came to 17 bases. CDR1 is SGHNT and CDR2 is YYREEE in the germline V gene (reference sequence). The CDR3 sequence is 15 residues long. The complete variable domain, with remaining parts taken from reference TRBV5-4 and TRBJ1-1, reads ETGVTQSPTHLIKTRGQQVTLRCSSQSGHNTVSWYQQALGQGPQFIFQYYREEENGRGNFPPRFSGLQFPNYSSELNVNALELDDSALYLCASSFSGVMDTEAFFGQGTRLTVV.